The 12 T cell receptor beta chains presented below share a single source sample, sequenced in a study of T cell clonality in common variable immunodeficiency. TCRdb's table, derived via immunoSEQ multiplex PCR, lists solely in-frame clones and lacks some. The sample shows 35,000 or so clones, no singletons; the ten largest hold about 1%. Sequenced: peripheral blood mononuclear cells. The receptors derive from a person aged 18-70 years in good health.

This clone was seen repeatedly, ten times or more. Read data end 3 residues before the CDR3 end; the end is taken from the germline J gene. This chain uses TRBV2 with TRBJ2-3, with 9 bases fitting TRBD2. Germline CDR1 is SNHLY and CDR2 is FYNNEI. The CDR3 has 15 residues. V lost 3 bases and J lost 1; bases outside the gene matches: 2. The CDR3 sequence is CASSDPSGGTDTQYF. CDR3 bases read: TGTGCCAGCAGTGACCCTAGCGGGGGCACAGATACG.

This clone was observed many times. The CDR3 end is not reached by the read, which stops 3 residues before it; the germline J gene fills it in. The rearrangement uses TRBV6-2 or TRBV6-3 and TRBJ1-1; maybe TRBD1 (6 bases). The germline gives CDR1 MNHEY, CDR2 SVGEGT. The CDR3 runs to 12 residues. With 4 bases removed from V and 7 bases from J, the gap between germline ends came to 10 bases. CDR3 amino acids: CASSSQGSEAFF. The part of the CDR3 DNA that was read is TGTGCCAGCAGTTCACAGGGAAGTGAA.

There are many counts of this clone. The CDR3 end lies 3 residues beyond the end of the read and is filled in from the germline J gene. This chain uses TRBV6-2 or TRBV6-3 with TRBJ1-1; no reliable D call. The CDR3 spans 14 residues. Per the germline V gene, CDR1 is MNHEY and CDR2 is SVGEGT. The germline V and J ends were trimmed by 2 bases and 1 base, with 8 bases remaining between them. Incomplete CDR3 DNA: TGTGCCAGCAGTTACGCGGAGGCGAACACTGAA. Translating it yields CASSYAEANTE. The complete CDR3 protein is CASSYAEANTEAFF.

This clone was observed many times. The read falls 3 residues short of the CDR3 end, and the missing part is taken from the germline J gene. The identical CDR3 is also encoded by other nucleotide sequences in the sample. The rearrangement joins TRBV20-1 to TRBJ1-1; a weak D match, TRBD1 (5 bases). The CDR3 runs 14 residues. Germline CDR1 DFQATT, CDR2 SNEGSKA (reference sequence). V lost 5 bases and J 0 bases, leaving 13 bases between the germline ends. The CDR3 reads CSARWGGMNTEAFF. CDR3 DNA (partial): TGCAGTGCTCGGTGGGGGGGGATGAACACTGAA.

This clone was counted ten times or more. The CDR3 goes on 3 residues after the read ends, and that part is filled in from the germline J gene. The rearrangement joins TRBV20-1 to TRBJ2-1; 8 bases align to TRBD1. Trimming at V came to 5 bases and at J to 4 bases, leaving 4 bases not matched to a gene. Looked up from germline, CDR1 is DFQATT and CDR2 is SNEGSKA (reference sequence). This CDR3 is 13 amino acids long. The CDR3 here is CSAYRGRYNEQFF. CDR3 DNA, as far as it was read: TGCAGTGCTTACAGGGGGAGATACAATGAG.

This clone is labeled medium-sized. The sequenced part of the CDR3 DNA is TGCAGTGCCCAGGGAATAAAGACC. This sequence encodes CSAQGIKT. The whole CDR3 region reads CSAQGIKTQYF. The chain couples TRBV20-1 to TRBJ2-5; possible D gene TRBD1, 5 bases. Coverage ceases 3 residues before the CDR3 finishes, and the germline J gene fills in the end. The CDR3 is 11 residues long. Germline CDR1 reads DFQATT; CDR2 reads SNEGSKA (reference sequence). Trimming stripped 6 bases from V and 6 bases from J, with 11 bases between.

This clone was observed many times. The CDR3 bases that were read are TGTGCCAGCAGTTGGACTAGCGGGCACGATGAG. Protein sequence: CASSWTSGHDE. The whole CDR3 is CASSWTSGHDEQFF. V is TRBV7-6 and J is TRBJ2-1; TRBD2 matches 11 bases. The DNA ends 3 residues before the CDR3 does, and the rest of the CDR3 is filled in from the germline J gene. The CDR3 sequence is 14 residues long. From germline, CDR1 is SGHVS and CDR2 FNYEAQ. After removal of 6 bases from V and 8 bases from J, the junction contained 6 bases not matched to a gene. Drawing the rest from reference TRBV7-6 and TRBJ2-1, the complete variable domain is GAGVSQSPRYKVTKRGQDVALRCDPISGHVSLYWYRQALGQGPEFLTYFNYEAQQDKSGLPNDRFSAERPEGSISTLTIQRTEQRDSAMYRCASSWTSGHDEQFFGPGTRLTVL.

This clone was seen many times. The sequenced fragment ends 3 residues before the CDR3 boundary, so the rest is inferred from the germline J gene. This chain links TRBV6-2 or TRBV6-3 with TRBJ2-5, with D perhaps TRBD2 (6 bases). Trimming left V 0 bases short and J 2 bases short, with 16 bases between. The CDR3 is 17 amino acids. Germline V lookup: CDR1 MNHEY, CDR2 SVGEGT. The CDR3 loop is CASSYSTERVEQETQYF. The DNA read from the CDR3 is TGTGCCAGCAGTTACTCGACCGAGCGGGTGGAACAAGAGACC.

In its sample, this clone was seen many times. The DNA ends 3 residues before the CDR3 does, and the rest of the CDR3 is filled in from the germline J gene. The chain has TRBV7-3 and TRBJ1-2; a possible D gene is TRBD1 (5 bases). The V gene's germline CDR1 is SGHTA and CDR2 FQGTGA. The germline V and J ends were trimmed by 5 bases and 2 bases, with 12 bases remaining between them. CDR3 length: 14 amino acids. The part of the CDR3 DNA that was read is TGTGCCAGCAGCCCCTACGGGGGAAACTATGGC. Residues: CASSPYGGNYG. The complete CDR3 protein is CASSPYGGNYGYTF.

This clone was seen repeatedly, ten times or more. Coverage ceases 3 residues before the CDR3 finishes, and the germline J gene fills in the end. This chain uses TRBV19 with TRBJ1-2; 9 positions match TRBD1. The CDR3 consists of 18 residues. V lost 1 base and J lost 3; bases outside the gene matches: 12. The germline gives CDR1 LNHDA, CDR2 SQIVND (reference sequence). The part of the CDR3 DNA that was read is TGTGCCAGTAGTATAGGAAAGGGGACAGGGCGTTGGTACTATGGC. Protein sequence: CASSIGKGTGRWYYG. In full, the CDR3 reads CASSIGKGTGRWYYGYTF.

With regard to this clone: The sequenced fragment ends 3 residues before the CDR3 boundary, so the rest is inferred from the germline J gene. V is TRBV2 and J is TRBJ2-7; D might be TRBD1 or TRBD2, each matching 5 bases. The V gene lost 6 bases and the J gene lost 3 bases, with 9 bases spanning the gap. This CDR3 comprises 12 residues. Germline-derived CDR1 and CDR2 are SNHLY and FYNNEI. Partial CDR3 DNA: TGTGCCAGCAGGAGGGGCCTCTACGAG. Its translation is CASRRGLYE. The full CDR3 sequence reads CASRRGLYEQYF.

This clone was detected ten times or more. Read sequence stops 3 residues before the CDR3 end, and the germline J gene provides the missing end. The chain links TRBV4-1 to TRBJ2-1, with 10 nucleotides matching TRBD2. Germline values: CDR1 MGHRA, CDR2 YSYEKL. V dropped 2 bases and J dropped 0; count of bases not matched to a gene: 1. This CDR3 is 16 amino acids long. The sequenced CDR3 bases are TGCGCCAGCAGCCAAATAGCGGGGGGCTCCTACAATGAG. This sequence encodes CASSQIAGGSYNE. The full CDR3 is CASSQIAGGSYNEQFF.